These 3 T cell receptor beta chains were sequenced from one sample in a study of blood T cell repertoires in COVID-19 (dated by TCRdb to 2018 to 2021). Preparation of the library involved the immunoSEQ multiplex PCR assay. TCRdb carries this immuneACCESS record with in-frame sequences only. Its versions omit some clonotypes, under half of them owing to an unresolved V gene in the studies checked, with the rest unexplained. The sample table holds fewer than 200,000 clones, of which about 85% were seen once. The top ten clones comprise approximately 1.3% of the sample. The sample taken for sequencing was peripheral blood. The origin of the receptors is a man aged 55-75 years who had recovered from COVID-19.

The chain has TRBV12-3 or TRBV12-4 and TRBJ2-3, with no clear D. Trimming removed 3 bases from V and 8 bases from J, with 9 bases in between. The CDR3 contains 12 residues. The CDR3 DNA reads TGTGCCAGCAGTTTCGTTACACCTACGCAGTATTTT. Its protein is CASSFVTPTQYF.

CDR3 nucleotides: TGTGCCAGTAGTTGGAGGGTCGGCCAAGAGACCCAGTACTTC. Translation gives CASSWRVGQETQYF. The rearrangement links TRBV19 to TRBJ2-5, with D possibly matching TRBD2 (6 bases). V was cut by 5 bases and J by 1 base, with 11 bases left in between. Looked up from germline, CDR1 is LNHDA and CDR2 is SQIVND (reference sequence). The CDR3 spans 14 residues.

The V gene is TRBV7-6, the J gene TRBJ2-1, with D possibly TRBD2 on 6 matching bases. With 4 bases removed from V and 2 bases from J, the gap between germline ends came to 12 bases. The CDR3 loop spans 15 amino acids. Germline values: CDR1 SGHVS, CDR2 FNYEAQ. The CDR3 DNA reads TGTGCCAGCAGCTCAGACGGGGGAACCTACAATGAGCAGTTCTTC. Protein product: CASSSDGGTYNEQFF.